This is a list of T cell receptor beta chains from one sample in a study of blood T cell repertoires in COVID-19. Sequencing used immunoSEQ multiplex PCR; TCRdb keeps in-frame clones, though not all of them. The sample has roughly 310,000 clones; 85% to 90% are singletons. Source material: peripheral blood. The receptor source for this set is a woman in her fifties or sixties with active or convalescent COVID-19. Each CDR3 is given with its conserved first and last residue. A D gene is named only where the DNA matches it firmly.

CASSLSGDGEQFF TRBJ2-1 TRBV7-8 13 NA
CAWSAHRGVYGYTF TRBJ1-2 TRBV30 14 TRBD1
CASSQDRRREITDTQYF TRBJ2-3 TRBV3-1/TRBV3-2 17 TRBD2
CASSQGGAGNTIYF TRBJ1-3 TRBV14 14 NA
CASSIGSSYEQYF TRBJ2-7 TRBV19 13 NA
CASSLGPGTSTDTQYF TRBJ2-3 TRBV7-8 16 NA
CASSEQGLRNEQFF TRBJ2-1 TRBV6-4 14 NA
CASSYPAGTTESEAFF TRBJ1-1 TRBV28 16 NA
CASSKTLAYPPYEQYF TRBJ2-7 TRBV7-2 16 NA
CASSDRGIREKLFF TRBJ1-4 TRBV18 14 TRBD1
CASSFYGGSNTGELFF TRBJ2-2 TRBV7-9 16 NA
CASSLDGSEGAIYEQYF TRBJ2-7 TRBV11-3 17 NA
CASRRDSNYGYTF TRBJ1-2 TRBV6-5 13 TRBD1
CASSLSSGGANEQFF TRBJ2-1 TRBV5-1 15 TRBD2
CASSSPERTSGSYEQFF TRBJ2-1 TRBV9 17 TRBD2
CASSKTWTAGTEAFF TRBJ1-1 TRBV21-1 15 NA
CASSYYPGTGRETQYF TRBJ2-5 TRBV6-5 16 TRBD1
CASSLRQGNTGELFF TRBJ2-2 TRBV5-4 15 TRBD1
CATKQEGGNEKLFF TRBJ1-4 TRBV6-5 14 NA
CATSRDSGLRNEKLFF TRBJ1-4 TRBV15 16 NA
CASSYTSGKLGTDTQYF TRBJ2-3 TRBV2 17 TRBD2
CASSQAGTGGNIQYF TRBJ2-4 TRBV5-4 15 TRBD1
CASSLNSLGTQYF TRBJ2-5 TRBV11-3 13 NA
CASSIRGNQETQYF TRBJ2-5 TRBV10-1 14 NA
CASSLMGRGSGNTIYF TRBJ1-3 TRBV11-2 16 NA
CSTTQGAQAFF TRBJ1-1 TRBV29-1 11 TRBD1
CASSPRGLPSYNEQFF TRBJ2-1 TRBV27 16 NA
CASSVVAEPYEQYF TRBJ2-7 TRBV9 14 NA
CASSIRTGPYEQYF TRBJ2-7 TRBV27 14 TRBD1
CASSYSWGDEQFF TRBJ2-1 TRBV6-6 13 NA
CAWSVRQGIRNQPQHF TRBJ1-5 TRBV30 16 TRBD1
CATSVQGTRTDTQYF TRBJ2-3 TRBV24-1 15 NA
CASSLGASSYEQYF TRBJ2-7 TRBV11-2 14 NA
CAWIGGQGVSYEQYF TRBJ2-7 TRBV30 15 TRBD1
CASSLGSGTTGELFF TRBJ2-2 TRBV5-1 15 NA
CASRPGEKTSGNTIYF TRBJ1-3 TRBV6-4 16 NA
CASSYRQDRGGNTIYF TRBJ1-3 TRBV5-1 16 TRBD1
CASSFGTGELFF TRBJ2-2 TRBV12-3/TRBV12-4 12 NA
CSVENQGGEQYF TRBJ2-7 TRBV29-1 12 NA
CASSLGAGPMAFF TRBJ1-1 TRBV7-9 13 NA
CASSLDARTSGTDTQYF TRBJ2-3 TRBV11-3 17 TRBD2
CASSLGRDRVSEQYF TRBJ2-7 TRBV7-2 15 TRBD1